This TCR beta chain was identified during a study of Ad26.COV2.S vaccination and SARS-CoV-2 variants. Across the study: Among those in the COV1001 Ad26.COV2.S trial arm was the donor.

The protocol was immunoSEQ multiplex PCR, while the TCRdb copy is restricted to in-frame clones and leaves out a portion. Altogether roughly 450,000 clones are present, 75% to 95% being singletons, with the ten largest covering about 12%. Noted treatment: around 19 received Ad26.COV2.S at low or high dose, single or two shots; 5 received placebo; per-sample allocation not given. Each sample was drawn 63 days after the first injection (of vaccine or placebo). The germline CDR1 and CDR2 sequences are SGDLS and YYNGEE. The CDR3 is made up of 14 amino acids. Trimming took 0 bases from V and 4 from J; bases not matched to a gene: 1.

This clonotype was obtained from a person aged 18-65 years who received the Ad26.COV2.S COVID-19 vaccine or a placebo. The chain links TRBV9 to TRBJ2-7; 10 positions match TRBD2. The sample was peripheral blood, taken in a trial of Ad26.COV2.S vaccine versus placebo. The CDR3 DNA is TGTGCCAGCAGCGTAGGAGCGGGAGGGTACGAGCAGTACTTC. This codes for CASSVGAGGYEQYF.